Listed below are T cell receptor beta chains from one sample, sequenced in a study of control samples from healthy donors and cancer patients. Assay: immunoSEQ multiplex PCR; the TCRdb copy retains only in-frame clones and omits some. The sample yields roughly 98,000 clones, just over 90% seen once. The specimen sequenced was blood. The receptors were gathered from a man between 18 and 29 years old in good health. Both conserved end residues are part of each CDR3. D genes are given only for firm matches. For some rows the clone size is stated as once, few or many, or as a class when expanded; others skip it.

clone size	V gene	D gene	J gene	CDR3 protein	CDR3 DNA
NA	TRBV6-2/TRBV6-3	TRBD1	TRBJ2-3	CASSRTGDNSQYF	TGTGCCAGCAGTCGGACAGGGGATAATTCGCAGTATTTT
once	TRBV4-1	TRBD2	TRBJ2-1	CASSQRSGRDSYNEQFF	TGCGCCAGCAGCCAACGAAGCGGGAGGGACTCCTACAATGAGCAGTTCTTC
NA	TRBV14	TRBD2	TRBJ2-3	CASSRGGADTQYF	TGTGCCAGCAGCCGGGGAGGGGCAGATACGCAGTATTTT
NA	TRBV6-5	TRBD2	TRBJ2-3	CASFLAGENTDTQYF	TGTGCCAGCTTCTTAGCGGGAGAGAACACAGATACGCAGTATTTT
NA	TRBV6-5	NA	TRBJ1-2	CATRRANYGYTF	TGTGCCACTAGGCGAGCTAACTATGGCTACACCTTC
NA	TRBV7-8	NA	TRBJ1-2	CASSLDPGDYYGYTF	TGTGCCAGCAGCTTAGATCCAGGGGACTACTATGGCTACACCTTC
NA	TRBV18	TRBD2	TRBJ2-3	CASSPREGTDTQYF	TGTGCCAGCTCACCGAGGGAGGGGACAGATACGCAGTATTTT
NA	TRBV19	NA	TRBJ1-2	CASSSFAGTGTNYGYTF	TGTGCCAGTAGTTCATTCGCGGGGACGGGGACTAACTATGGCTACACCTTC
NA	TRBV11-2	NA	TRBJ1-6	CASRPVGGSPLHF	TGTGCCAGCCGCCCCGTCGGTGGTTCACCCCTCCACTTT
NA	TRBV27	NA	TRBJ1-1	CASSLLGNTEAFF	TGTGCCAGCAGCCTGTTGGGGAACACTGAAGCTTTCTTT
NA	TRBV6-5	NA	TRBJ1-1	CASLSFGPEAFF	TGTGCCAGCTTATCGTTCGGTCCCGAAGCTTTCTTT
NA	TRBV6-5	NA	TRBJ2-7	CASSYSGVRHPYEQYF	TGTGCCAGCAGTTACTCGGGCGTCCGGCACCCCTACGAGCAGTACTTC
NA	TRBV7-9	TRBD2	TRBJ2-2	CASRPGTRVTGELFF	TGTGCCAGCAGACCCGGGACTAGAGTCACCGGGGAGCTGTTTTTT
NA	TRBV19	NA	TRBJ1-5	CASSMGPSNQPQHF	TGTGCCAGTAGCATGGGACCGTCGAATCAGCCCCAGCATTTT
NA	TRBV5-1	NA	TRBJ2-6	CASSLYSGANVLTF	TGCGCCAGCAGCCTATACTCTGGGGCCAACGTCCTGACTTTC
NA	TRBV6-6	NA	TRBJ1-5	CASSYSPLNQPQHF	TGTGCCAGCAGTTACTCGCCACTCAATCAGCCCCAGCATTTT
NA	TRBV7-9	NA	TRBJ1-1	CASSLVLGNTEAFF	TGTGCCAGCAGCTTAGTATTGGGGAACACTGAAGCTTTCTTT
NA	TRBV5-1	TRBD1	TRBJ1-5	CASSSGTGSNQPQHF	TGCGCCAGCAGCTCCGGGACAGGGTCGAATCAGCCCCAGCATTTT
NA	TRBV6-5	NA	TRBJ1-1	CASRPSAGEAFF	TGTGCCAGCAGACCCTCGGCGGGGGAAGCTTTCTTT
NA	TRBV24-1	NA	TRBJ2-1	CATSDSRGHGDEQFF	TGTGCCACCAGTGATTCGAGGGGTCATGGCGATGAGCAGTTCTTC